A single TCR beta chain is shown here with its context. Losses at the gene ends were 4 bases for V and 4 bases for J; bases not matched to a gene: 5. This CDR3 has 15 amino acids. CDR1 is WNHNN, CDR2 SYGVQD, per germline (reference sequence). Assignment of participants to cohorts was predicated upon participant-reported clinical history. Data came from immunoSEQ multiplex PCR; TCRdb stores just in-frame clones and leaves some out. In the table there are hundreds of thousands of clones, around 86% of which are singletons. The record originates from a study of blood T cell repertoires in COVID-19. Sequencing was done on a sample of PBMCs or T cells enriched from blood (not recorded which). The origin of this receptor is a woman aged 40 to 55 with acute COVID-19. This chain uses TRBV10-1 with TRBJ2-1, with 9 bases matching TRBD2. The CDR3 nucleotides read TGCGCCAGCAGTGTAATTAGCGGGAGATACAATGAGCAGTTCTTC. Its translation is CASSVISGRYNEQFF.